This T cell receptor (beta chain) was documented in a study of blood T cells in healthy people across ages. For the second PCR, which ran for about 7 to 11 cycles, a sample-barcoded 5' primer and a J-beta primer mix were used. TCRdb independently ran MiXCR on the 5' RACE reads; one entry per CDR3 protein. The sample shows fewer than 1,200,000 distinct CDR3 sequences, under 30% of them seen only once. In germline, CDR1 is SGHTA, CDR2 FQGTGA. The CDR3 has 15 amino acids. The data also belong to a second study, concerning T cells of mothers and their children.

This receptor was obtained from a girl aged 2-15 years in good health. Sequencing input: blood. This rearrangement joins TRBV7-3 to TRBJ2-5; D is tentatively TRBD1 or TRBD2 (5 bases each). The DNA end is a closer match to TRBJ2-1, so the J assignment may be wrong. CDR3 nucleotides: TGTGCCAGCAGCTTAACAGGGCGAGGGGATCATGAGCAGTTCTTC. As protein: CASSLTGRGDHEQFF.